What follows are 3 T cell receptor beta chains derived from one specimen sequenced in a study of blood T cell repertoires in COVID-19. Sequencing was performed with immunoSEQ multiplex PCR; in TCRdb, only in-frame clones are kept and a portion is missing. The profile shows under 300,000 clones, approximately 87% of them singletons. The specimen sequenced was peripheral blood. These TCRs come from a woman aged 25 to 45 with COVID-19, enrolled during active disease.

The chain uses TRBV24-1 and TRBJ2-7; 8 bases align to TRBD1. Germline CDR1 reads KGHDR; CDR2 reads SFDVKD. V lost 4 bases, J lost 0 bases, and 13 bases stayed unmatched. The CDR3 sequence is 18 residues long. CDR3 region: CATSDHTSGQGFSYEQYF. Here the CDR3 DNA reads TGTGCCACCAGTGACCATACCAGTGGACAGGGTTTCTCCTACGAGCAGTACTTC.

The genes are TRBV4-1 and TRBJ1-1; TRBD1 matches at 7 bases. This CDR3 comprises 14 residues. The germline CDR1 and CDR2 sequences are MGHRA and YSYEKL. The V and J ends lost 3 bases and 6 bases, in that order; junction bases with no gene match: 7. CDR3 in amino acids: CASSHPTGPAEAFF. DNA for the CDR3: TGCGCCAGCAGCCATCCGACAGGGCCCGCTGAAGCTTTCTTT.

The chain recombines TRBV15 with TRBJ1-4; D gene ambiguous. The V and J ends lost 1 base and 5 bases respectively, with 5 bases between them. This CDR3 is 13 amino acids long. Per the germline V gene, CDR1 is LNHNV and CDR2 is YYDKDF (reference sequence). For the CDR3, the DNA is TGTGCCACCAGCAGAGCCCAGAATGAAAAACTGTTTTTT. Protein sequence: CATSRAQNEKLFF.